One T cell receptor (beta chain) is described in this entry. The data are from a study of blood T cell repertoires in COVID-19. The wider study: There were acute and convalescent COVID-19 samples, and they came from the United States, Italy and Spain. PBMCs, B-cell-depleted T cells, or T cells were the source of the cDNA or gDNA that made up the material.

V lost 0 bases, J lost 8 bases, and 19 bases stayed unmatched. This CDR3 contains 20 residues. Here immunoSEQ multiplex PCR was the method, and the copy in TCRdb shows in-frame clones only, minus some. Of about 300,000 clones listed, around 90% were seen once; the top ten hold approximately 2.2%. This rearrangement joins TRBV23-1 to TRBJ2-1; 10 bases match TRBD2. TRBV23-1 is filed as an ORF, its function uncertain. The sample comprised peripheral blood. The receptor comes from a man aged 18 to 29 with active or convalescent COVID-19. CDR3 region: CASSQSIPLSAGGPVDEQFF. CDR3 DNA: TGCGCCAGCAGTCAATCCATACCCTTATCAGCGGGAGGGCCGGTCGATGAGCAGTTCTTC.